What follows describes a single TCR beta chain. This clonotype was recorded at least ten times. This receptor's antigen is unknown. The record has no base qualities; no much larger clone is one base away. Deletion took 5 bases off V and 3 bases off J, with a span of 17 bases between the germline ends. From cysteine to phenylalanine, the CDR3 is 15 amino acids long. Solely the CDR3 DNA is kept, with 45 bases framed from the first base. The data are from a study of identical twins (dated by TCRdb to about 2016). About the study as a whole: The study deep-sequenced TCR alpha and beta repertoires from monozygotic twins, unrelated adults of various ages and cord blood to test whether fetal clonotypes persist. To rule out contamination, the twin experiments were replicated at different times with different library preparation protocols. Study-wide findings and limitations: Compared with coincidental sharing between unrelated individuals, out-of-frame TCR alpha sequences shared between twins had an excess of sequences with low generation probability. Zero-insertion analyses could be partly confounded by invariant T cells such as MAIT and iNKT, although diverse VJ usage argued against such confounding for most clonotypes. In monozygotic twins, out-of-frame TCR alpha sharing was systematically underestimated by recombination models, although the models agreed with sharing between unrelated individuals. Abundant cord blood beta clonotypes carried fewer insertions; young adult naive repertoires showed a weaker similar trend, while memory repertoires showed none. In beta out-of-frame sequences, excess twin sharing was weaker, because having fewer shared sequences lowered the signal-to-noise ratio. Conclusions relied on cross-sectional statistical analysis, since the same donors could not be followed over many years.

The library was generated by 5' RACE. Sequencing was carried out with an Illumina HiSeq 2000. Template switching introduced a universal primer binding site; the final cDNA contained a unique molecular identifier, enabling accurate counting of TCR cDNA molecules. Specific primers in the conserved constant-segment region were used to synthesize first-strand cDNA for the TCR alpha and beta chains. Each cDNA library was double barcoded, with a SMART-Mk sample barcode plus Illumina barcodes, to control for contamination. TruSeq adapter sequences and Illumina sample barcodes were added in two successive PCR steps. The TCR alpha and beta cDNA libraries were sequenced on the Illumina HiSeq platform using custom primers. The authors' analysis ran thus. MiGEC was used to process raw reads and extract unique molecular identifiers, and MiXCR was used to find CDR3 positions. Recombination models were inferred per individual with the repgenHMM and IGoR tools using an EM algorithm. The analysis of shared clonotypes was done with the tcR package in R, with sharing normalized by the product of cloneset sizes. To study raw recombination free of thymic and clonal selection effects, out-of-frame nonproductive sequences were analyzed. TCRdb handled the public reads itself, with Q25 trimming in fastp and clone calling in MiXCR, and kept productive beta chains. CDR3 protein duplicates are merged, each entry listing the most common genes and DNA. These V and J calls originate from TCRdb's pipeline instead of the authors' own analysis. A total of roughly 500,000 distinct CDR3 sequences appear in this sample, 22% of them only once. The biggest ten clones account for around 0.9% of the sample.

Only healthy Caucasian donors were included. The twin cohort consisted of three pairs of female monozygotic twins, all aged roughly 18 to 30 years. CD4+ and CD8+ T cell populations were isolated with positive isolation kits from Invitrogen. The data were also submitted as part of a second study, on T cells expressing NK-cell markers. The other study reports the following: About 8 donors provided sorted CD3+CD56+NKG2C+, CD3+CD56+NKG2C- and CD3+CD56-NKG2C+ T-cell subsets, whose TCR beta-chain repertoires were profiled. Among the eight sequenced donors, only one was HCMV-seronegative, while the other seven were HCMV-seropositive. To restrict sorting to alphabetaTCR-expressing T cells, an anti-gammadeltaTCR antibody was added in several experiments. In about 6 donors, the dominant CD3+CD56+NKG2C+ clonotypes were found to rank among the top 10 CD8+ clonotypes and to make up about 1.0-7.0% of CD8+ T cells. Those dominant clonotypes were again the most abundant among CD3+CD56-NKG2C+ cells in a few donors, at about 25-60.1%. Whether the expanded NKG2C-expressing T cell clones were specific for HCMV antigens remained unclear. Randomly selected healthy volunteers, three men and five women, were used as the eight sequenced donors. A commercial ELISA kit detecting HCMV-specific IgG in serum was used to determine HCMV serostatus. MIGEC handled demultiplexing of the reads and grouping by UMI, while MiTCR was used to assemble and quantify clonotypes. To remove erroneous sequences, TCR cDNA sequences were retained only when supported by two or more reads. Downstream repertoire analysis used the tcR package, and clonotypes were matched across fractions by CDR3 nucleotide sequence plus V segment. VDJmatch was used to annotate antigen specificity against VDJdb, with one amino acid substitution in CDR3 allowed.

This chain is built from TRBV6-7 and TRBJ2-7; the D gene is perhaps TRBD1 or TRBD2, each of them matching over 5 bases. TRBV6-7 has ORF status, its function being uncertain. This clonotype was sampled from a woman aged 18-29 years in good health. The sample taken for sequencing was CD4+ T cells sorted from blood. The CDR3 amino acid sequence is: CASSTTTGPIYEQYF. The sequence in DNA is TGTGCCAGCAGTACGACAACGGGACCGATCTACGAGCAGTACTTC.